The 8 T cell receptor beta chains below were found in one sample sequenced in a study of T cell responses to AZD1222 COVID-19 vaccine. Generated by immunoSEQ multiplex PCR, the TCRdb table keeps only in-frame clones and is missing some. The data contain 150,000 to 200,000 clones, approximately 90% of them singletons. This sample comprised peripheral blood, obtained 28 days after the second AZD1222 dose. These receptors all come from an adult who received the AZD1222 COVID-19 vaccine.

The DNA of the CDR3 is TGTGCCAGCAGCCAAGACTGGGGACGGAATTCACCCCTCCACTTT. Its protein product is CASSQDWGRNSPLHF. J is TRBJ1-6 and V is TRBV14, with D perhaps matching TRBD1 (5 bases). The CDR3 runs 15 residues. Germline CDR1 SGHDN, CDR2 FVKESK. Trimming took 0 bases from V and 7 from J, leaving 10 bases between them.

The V gene is TRBV13, the J gene TRBJ1-6; TRBD1 matches 7 bases. This CDR3 spans 20 amino acids. J was trimmed by 0 bases and V by 2 bases; bases with no gene match: 13. The germline gives CDR1 PRHDT, CDR2 FYEKMQ (reference sequence). CDR3 DNA sequence: TGTGCCAGCAGCTTACTAGCCGGGACAGACGATAGCTCCTATAATTCACCCCTCCACTTT. It encodes CASSLLAGTDDSSYNSPLHF.

This chain links TRBV24-1 with TRBJ2-1, with D unresolved. This CDR3 contains 12 residues. V was clipped by 4 bases and J by 10 bases, with 10 bases between them. The germline V gene has CDR1 KGHDR and CDR2 SFDVKD. The CDR3 is CATSDPQREQFF. The DNA of the CDR3 is TGTGCCACCAGTGACCCCCAAAGGGAGCAGTTCTTC.

V and J are TRBV2 and TRBJ1-2; D is uncertain. CDR1 is SNHLY, CDR2 FYNNEI, per germline. CDR3 size: 12 residues. V was clipped by 6 bases and J by 4 bases, with 9 bases between them. The CDR3 DNA is TGTGCCAGCAGAGAAAGGTCCTATGGCTACACCTTC. Amino acid sequence: CASRERSYGYTF.

The V and J genes are TRBV3-1 (or the pseudogene TRBV3-2) and TRBJ2-5; 7 nucleotides agree with TRBD1. CDR3 length: 15 amino acids. V was clipped by 0 bases and J by 5 bases; unmatched bases: 6. Germline V gene data show CDR1 as LGHDT and CDR2 as YNNKEL (reference sequence). The CDR3 sequence is CASSQEGTVYETQYF. CDR3 coding DNA: TGTGCCAGCAGCCAAGAGGGGACAGTGTACGAGACCCAGTACTTC.

The gene calls are TRBV11-3 and TRBJ2-1, with TRBD2 matching over 14 bases. The CDR3 totals 16 residues. CDR1 and CDR2 from the germline V gene are SGHNT and YENEEA. J was trimmed by 8 bases and V by 5 bases; bases with no gene match: 8. The CDR3 protein is CASSERTSGRRHEQFF. The DNA of the CDR3 is TGTGCCAGCAGCGAGAGGACTAGCGGGAGGCGACATGAGCAGTTCTTC.

The chain couples TRBV4-2 to TRBJ2-7; 7 nucleotides line up with TRBD1. The germline CDR1 and CDR2 sequences are LGHNA and YNFKEQ. The CDR3 loop spans 15 amino acids. Unmatched junction bases numbered 7, after V lost 0 bases and J lost 5 bases. The CDR3 loop reads CASSQETTRGHEQYF. As DNA, the CDR3 is TGTGCCAGCAGCCAAGAGACAACTAGGGGGCACGAGCAGTACTTC.

V is TRBV19 and J is TRBJ2-1; 7 positions match TRBD2. Germline values: CDR1 LNHDA, CDR2 SQIVND (reference sequence). The CDR3 runs 15 residues. The junction had 3 bases not matched to a gene; V was cut back by 1 base and J by 3 bases. CDR3: CASSIASGIYNEQFF. In nucleotides, the CDR3 is TGTGCCAGTAGTATAGCCAGCGGGATCTACAATGAGCAGTTCTTC.